This entry lists 18 T cell receptor beta chains sequenced from one sample in a study of cytomegalovirus exposure and HLA in healthy donors. The PCR employed 60 Vbeta primers together with 13 Jbeta primers. Profiling relied on immunoSEQ multiplex PCR, and the TCRdb table lists in-frame clones only, not all of them. The sample shows about 150,000 clones, roughly 9.4% of them seen only once. The specimen was PBMCs. The source of these receptors is a male donor in good health and CMV-seronegative.

There are a few counts of this clone. The J gene is TRBJ1-5, the V gene TRBV28, with D perhaps TRBD1 (5 bases). The V and J ends lost 5 bases and 2 bases respectively, with 25 bases between them. The CDR3 is 19 residues long. Germline V CDR1 and CDR2: MDHEN, SYDVKM. The CDR3 loop is CASSPRSLFPRVGNQPQHF. The DNA of the CDR3 is TGTGCCAGCAGTCCGAGGTCTTTGTTTCCCAGGGTTGGCAATCAGCCCCAGCATTTT. Full variable domain (missing parts from reference TRBV28 and TRBJ1-5): DVKVTQSSRYLVKRTGEKVFLECVQDMDHENMFWYRQDPGLGLRLIYFSYDVKMKEKGDIPEGYSVSREKKERFSLILESASTNQTSMYLCASSPRSLFPRVGNQPQHFGDGTRLSIL.

The rearrangement links TRBV5-6 to TRBJ1-5, with TRBD1 identical over 7 bases. The J segment lost 0 bases and the V segment lost 3 bases, leaving 12 bases of the junction unmatched. In germline, CDR1 is SGHDT, CDR2 YYEEEE. This CDR3 is 18 amino acids long. Written as DNA, the CDR3 is TGTGCCAGCAGCTATGGGCCTCCGGGACAGACTAGCAATCAGCCCCAGCATTTT. This encodes CASSYGPPGQTSNQPQHF.

The rearrangement links TRBV29-1 to TRBJ2-7; D possibly corresponds to TRBD1 (5 bases). CDR3 length equals 13 residues. Germline assignment: CDR1 SQVTM and CDR2 ANQGSEA. Trimming stripped 1 base from V and 4 bases from J, with 11 bases between. The CDR3 loop reads CSVEGATGYEQYF. Here the CDR3 DNA reads TGCAGCGTTGAAGGCGCAACAGGTTACGAGCAGTACTTC.

DNA of the CDR3: TGTGCCAGCAGCTTAGGGGGGACAGGGGGCAAGAAAAAACTGTTTTTT. As protein: CASSLGGTGGKKKLFF. The chain has TRBV7-2 and TRBJ1-4, with TRBD1 identical over 12 bases. Germline lookup yields CDR1 SGHTA and CDR2 FQGNSA. CDR3 length: 16 residues. The ends lost 1 base at V and 9 bases at J; junction bases unmatched: 6. Based on the CDR3 plus reference TRBV7-2 and TRBJ1-4, the full variable domain is GAGVSQSPSNKVTEKGKDVELRCDPISGHTALYWYRQSLGQGLEFLIYFQGNSAPDKSGLPSDRFSAERTGGSVSTLTIQRTQQEDSAVYLCASSLGGTGGKKKLFFGSGTQLSVL.

The genes are TRBV30 and TRBJ2-1, with 10 bases aligning to TRBD2. This CDR3 has 16 amino acids. Per the germline V gene, CDR1 is GTSNPN and CDR2 is SVGIG (reference sequence). The V and J ends lost 1 base and 7 bases, in that order; junction bases with no gene match: 10. Written as DNA, the CDR3 is TGTGCCTGGAGTGACCTAGCGGGAGAGACTAGGAATGAGCAGTTCTTC. The encoded protein is CAWSDLAGETRNEQFF.

The chain joins TRBV27 to TRBJ2-6, with D hard to call. The CDR3 length is 14 residues. Deletions cut 5 bases from V and 0 bases from J, with 5 bases between. The germline CDR1 and CDR2 sequences are MNHEY and SMNVEV (reference sequence). The CDR3 coding sequence is TGTGCCAGCAGTGCAGGCTCTGGGGCCAACGTCCTGACTTTC. It specifies CASSAGSGANVLTF.

The rearrangement uses TRBV6-1 and TRBJ2-3; 8 bases line up with TRBD2. Losses at the gene ends were 5 bases for V and 3 bases for J; bases not matched to a gene: 7. Per germline, CDR1 MNHNS and CDR2 SASEGT. The CDR3 runs 15 residues. CDR3 in DNA: TGTGCCAGCAGTACGGGACTAGTGGGTACAGATACGCAGTATTTT. It translates to CASSTGLVGTDTQYF.

This chain links TRBV6-6 with TRBJ1-2; D is uncertain. The germline gives CDR1 MNHNY, CDR2 SVGAGI (reference sequence). The CDR3 loop spans 14 amino acids. V was shortened by 6 bases and J by 4 bases, with 15 bases between the two germline ends. CDR3 sequence: CASRNEAGTYGYTF. The CDR3 bases are TGTGCCAGCAGAAACGAAGCAGGAACCTATGGCTACACCTTC.

The chain links TRBV6-5 to TRBJ1-4; TRBD1 aligns across 7 bases. Germline V lookup: CDR1 MNHEY, CDR2 SVGAGI. With 2 bases clipped from V and 0 bases from J, the junction kept 0 bases outside the gene matches. This CDR3 is built from 15 residues. CDR3 DNA: TGTGCCAGCAGTTACGGGACAGCAACTAATGAAAAACTGTTTTTT. Residues: CASSYGTATNEKLFF.

V is TRBV28 and J is TRBJ2-7; the match to TRBD1 covers 7 bases. Trimming cost V 6 bases and J 2 bases; bases outside gene matches: 10. The CDR3 consists of 15 residues. Looked up from germline, CDR1 is MDHEN and CDR2 is SYDVKM. The CDR3 sequence: CASSSTGEPTYEQYF. CDR3 coding DNA: TGTGCCAGCAGCTCAACAGGGGAGCCCACCTACGAGCAGTACTTC.

This clone appeared a few times. V and J are TRBV7-2 and TRBJ2-1; D possibly corresponds to TRBD2 (5 bases). The CDR3 is made up of 13 amino acids. CDR1 is SGHTA and CDR2 is FQGNSA in the germline V gene. V was trimmed by 4 bases and J by 10 bases, leaving 14 bases between them. The DNA for the CDR3 is TGTGCCAGCAGCTCAACTAGACCGGGGGAGCAGTTCTTC. It yields the protein CASSSTRPGEQFF.

The rearrangement links TRBV5-4 to TRBJ2-5; possibly TRBD2 for D (6 bases). V gave up 4 bases and J gave up 5 bases, with 9 bases separating them. CDR1 and CDR2 from the germline V gene are SGHNT and YYREEE (reference sequence). This CDR3 comprises 12 residues. Here the CDR3 DNA reads TGTGCCAGCAGCCCGGCGGGGGAGACCCAGTACTTC. Amino acid sequence: CASSPAGETQYF.

This clone came up a few times. V gene TRBV7-3 combines with J gene TRBJ2-3; TRBD2 matches at 8 bases. From germline, CDR1 is SGHTA and CDR2 FQGTGA. This CDR3 comprises 13 residues. With V trimmed by 8 bases and J by 0 bases, 1 base remained unmatched. DNA of the CDR3: TGTGCCAGCTCTAGCGGGAGCACAGATACGCAGTATTTT. Its protein is CASSSGSTDTQYF.

The chain employs TRBV4-1 and TRBJ1-1; 8 bases map to TRBD1. CDR1 is MGHRA and CDR2 is YSYEKL in the germline V gene. J lost 8 bases, V lost 2 bases, and 7 bases had no gene match. The CDR3 covers 14 residues. The CDR3 nucleotides are TGCGCCAGCAGCCAATCGAATACAGGGGGGGAAGCTTTCTTT. It specifies CASSQSNTGGEAFF.

This clone has more than one count but fewer than ten. This chain links TRBV19 with TRBJ2-3; 12 nucleotides align to TRBD1. The CDR3 loop spans 17 amino acids. Germline loops: CDR1 LNHDA, CDR2 SQIVND (reference sequence). The trim removed 4 bases at V and 3 bases at J, leaving 8 bases unmatched. CDR3 nucleotides: TGTGCCAGTAGTAAGGGAAGGGACAGGGGGCGAACAGATACGCAGTATTTT. Translating it yields CASSKGRDRGRTDTQYF. Looking up the rest from reference TRBV19 and TRBJ2-3 gives the full variable domain: DGGITQSPKYLFRKEGQNVTLSCEQNLNHDAMYWYRQDPGQGLRLIYYSQIVNDFQKGDIAEGYSVSREKKESFPLTVTSAQKNPTAFYLCASSKGRDRGRTDTQYFGPGTRLTVL.

This clone has only a few counts. V gene TRBV19 combines with J gene TRBJ1-4; perhaps TRBD1 as D (5 bases). Germline V CDR1 and CDR2: LNHDA, SQIVND (reference sequence). The V end was cut by 1 base, the J end by 8 bases, with 17 bases between. The CDR3 spans 16 residues. Written as DNA, the CDR3 is TGTGCCAGTAGTATAGGGACACAAGTCGGATACGAAAAACTGTTTTTT. Translating gives CASSIGTQVGYEKLFF.

This clone has a handful of counts. The chain carries TRBV7-9 and TRBJ2-1; 8 bases map to TRBD2. The V and J ends lost 5 bases and 9 bases, in that order; junction bases with no gene match: 12. The germline CDR1 and CDR2 sequences are SEHNR and FQNEAQ (reference sequence). The CDR3 covers 15 residues. The CDR3 sequence is CASSPPGLGTSEQFF. DNA of the CDR3: TGTGCCAGCAGCCCACCGGGACTAGGTACAAGTGAGCAGTTCTTC.

The V call is TRBV7-9, the J call TRBJ1-1; a possible D gene is TRBD1 (5 bases). CDR3 length equals 16 residues. Germline V lookup: CDR1 SEHNR, CDR2 FQNEAQ (reference sequence). With 1 base removed from V and 0 bases from J, the gap between germline ends came to 12 bases. CDR3 loop: CASSLGVRTLNTEAFF. The CDR3 region has the DNA TGTGCCAGCAGCTTAGGGGTCAGGACACTGAACACTGAAGCTTTCTTT.